What follows are 28 T cell receptor beta chains derived from one specimen sequenced in a study of cytomegalovirus exposure and HLA in healthy donors. Produced via immunoSEQ multiplex PCR; TCRdb's table is partial and in-frame only. Found here are hundreds of thousands of clones, around 87% of them singletons; the top ten hold 2%. The sequenced sample was PBMCs. The origin of the receptors is a woman between 18 and 29 years old in good health and CMV-seropositive.

The chain couples TRBV27 to TRBJ1-2; no firm D call. Germline lookup yields CDR1 MNHEY and CDR2 SMNVEV (reference sequence). V lost 3 bases and J 2 bases, leaving 10 bases between the germline ends. The CDR3 loop spans 14 amino acids. The CDR3: CASSLSGGNYGYTF. The CDR3, as DNA: TGTGCCAGCAGTTTGAGCGGCGGGAACTATGGCTACACCTTC.

This chain connects TRBV27 to TRBJ2-3; 7 positions match TRBD1. V lost 6 bases and J lost 2; bases outside the gene matches: 5. Germline assignment: CDR1 MNHEY and CDR2 SMNVEV (reference sequence). This CDR3 has 14 amino acids. DNA for the CDR3: TGTGCCAGCAGCCCCAGGGGGTTCACAGATACGCAGTATTTT. This translates into CASSPRGFTDTQYF.

J is TRBJ2-7 and V is TRBV29-1; tentative D call: TRBD2 (6 bases). Germline CDR1 reads SQVTM; CDR2 reads ANQGSEA. CDR3 length equals 13 residues. V was clipped by 2 bases and J by 4 bases, with 12 bases between them. CDR3 residues: CSVESEGRYEQYF. Here the CDR3 DNA reads TGCAGCGTTGAATCGGAGGGCCGTTACGAGCAGTACTTC.

The chain uses TRBV5-4 and TRBJ2-3, with D maybe TRBD2 (7 bases). Germline V gene lookup returns CDR1 SGHNT and CDR2 YYREEE (reference sequence). The CDR3 extends over 16 amino acids. Trimming removed 0 bases at V and 6 bases at J, with 17 bases between. The CDR3 region is CASSLAAGAREDTQYF. CDR3 DNA: TGTGCCAGCAGCTTGGCCGCGGGGGCGCGAGAGGATACGCAGTATTTT.

The rearrangement joins TRBV6-1 to TRBJ2-2, with D perhaps TRBD2 (5 bases). The CDR3 spans 14 residues. With 8 bases removed from V and 0 bases from J, the gap between germline ends came to 10 bases. The germline gives CDR1 MNHNS, CDR2 SASEGT. CDR3 region: CASGRLSNTGELFF. In DNA form, the CDR3 reads TGTGCCAGCGGGAGACTCTCGAACACCGGGGAGCTGTTTTTT.

J is TRBJ2-3 and V is TRBV2, with TRBD2 matching over 12 bases. V lost 7 bases, J lost 4 bases, and 3 bases stayed unmatched. The CDR3 covers 14 residues. CDR1 and CDR2 from the germline V gene are SNHLY and FYNNEI. CDR3 in amino acids: CASNGLAGSDTQYF. Written as DNA, the CDR3 is TGTGCCAGCAACGGACTAGCGGGGTCAGATACGCAGTATTTT.

V and J are TRBV28 and TRBJ1-2; 9 nucleotides match TRBD1. With V trimmed by 7 bases and J by 2 bases, 5 bases remained unmatched. CDR3 length: 14 amino acids. The germline gives CDR1 MDHEN, CDR2 SYDVKM. CDR3 loop: CASINRGQNYGYTF. The CDR3 nucleotides are TGTGCCAGCATTAACAGGGGGCAAAACTATGGCTACACCTTC.

J is TRBJ1-2 and V is TRBV7-9; no clear D gene. The length of the CDR3 is 15 residues. V was clipped by 0 bases and J by 0 bases, with 8 bases between them. CDR1 and CDR2 (germline): SEHNR, FQNEAQ (reference sequence). DNA for the CDR3: TGTGCCAGCAGCTTAGCACAGCCGACTAACTATGGCTACACCTTC. Translating gives CASSLAQPTNYGYTF.

This chain links TRBV28 with TRBJ1-1; D remains ambiguous. This CDR3 is 16 amino acids long. CDR1 is MDHEN, CDR2 SYDVKM, per germline. V lost 5 bases and J 1 base, leaving 17 bases between the germline ends. CDR3 in DNA: TGTGCCAGCAGTCCCGCCCCAGGTGCTGGGAACACTGAAGCTTTCTTT. Protein: CASSPAPGAGNTEAFF.

The chain has TRBV2 and TRBJ1-5; TRBD1 aligns across 10 bases. V lost 5 bases to trimming and J lost 0 bases; unmatched junction nucleotides: 7. In germline, CDR1 is SNHLY, CDR2 FYNNEI. This CDR3 comprises 17 residues. The CDR3 region has the DNA TGTGCCAGCAGTAAGGCCGGGACAGGGGATAGCAATCAGCCCCAGCATTTT. This codes for CASSKAGTGDSNQPQHF.

The rearrangement uses TRBV9 and TRBJ1-3, with a possible D match to TRBD1 (6 bases). This CDR3 has 17 residues. Germline V lookup: CDR1 SGDLS, CDR2 YYNGEE. V lost 4 bases, J lost 0 bases, and 17 bases lay in between. The CDR3: CASSPFSGVDSGNTIYF. The CDR3 bases are TGTGCCAGCAGCCCTTTTTCAGGGGTCGACTCTGGAAACACCATATATTTT.

The CDR3 sequence is CASSWDRVHGYTF. In DNA form, the CDR3 reads TGTGCCAGCAGCTGGGACAGGGTGCATGGCTACACCTTC. The chain has TRBV5-6 and TRBJ1-2, with 9 nucleotides matching TRBD1. The CDR3 is made up of 13 amino acids. The junction had 3 bases not matched to a gene; V was cut back by 3 bases and J by 6 bases. Germline CDR1 is SGHDT and CDR2 is YYEEEE.

J is TRBJ1-1 and V is TRBV29-1; no firm D call. Germline values: CDR1 SQVTM, CDR2 ANQGSEA. The V end lost 2 bases, the J end lost 1 base, and 11 bases lay between the germline ends. The CDR3 has 14 amino acids. For the CDR3, the DNA is TGCAGCGTTGAACCGGGGATCGGGAACACTGAAGCTTTCTTT. Translating gives CSVEPGIGNTEAFF.

V gene TRBV10-1 combines with J gene TRBJ2-5; a possible D gene is TRBD1 (6 bases). Germline V gene lookup returns CDR1 WNHNN and CDR2 SYGVQD (reference sequence). The V end lost 5 bases, the J end lost 4 bases, and 11 bases lay between the germline ends. The CDR3 loop spans 13 amino acids. CDR3 sequence: CASSQGQLETQYF. The CDR3 nucleotides are TGCGCCAGCAGTCAAGGACAGTTAGAGACCCAGTACTTC.

This clone was observed a single time. The chain combines TRBV6-1 with TRBJ1-1; 8 positions agree with TRBD1. J was trimmed by 5 bases and V by 7 bases; bases with no gene match: 6. There are 13 residues in the CDR3. CDR1 and CDR2 from the germline V gene are MNHNS and SASEGT. DNA of the CDR3: TGTGCCAGCACTCACACAGGGGGAACTGAAGCTTTCTTT. This gives the protein CASTHTGGTEAFF.

As DNA, the CDR3 is TGTGCCAGCAGCCTGACTGGCGGCACAGATACGCAGTATTTT. It codes for CASSLTGGTDTQYF. The chain joins TRBV7-6 to TRBJ2-3; unclear D gene. In germline, CDR1 is SGHVS, CDR2 FNYEAQ. The CDR3 runs 14 residues. V lost 5 bases and J 1 base, leaving 10 bases between the germline ends.

The chain has TRBV5-4 and TRBJ1-4; 7 positions match TRBD1. The CDR3 is 14 amino acids. The ends lost 5 bases at V and 8 bases at J; junction bases unmatched: 9. Per the germline V gene, CDR1 is SGHNT and CDR2 is YYREEE (reference sequence). The CDR3 nucleotides are TGTGCCAGCAGTCGCGGGACAGAAAGAGAAAAACTGTTTTTT. This codes for CASSRGTEREKLFF.

The V and J genes are TRBV29-1 and TRBJ2-7, with a possible D match to TRBD1 (6 bases). Per the germline V gene, CDR1 is SQVTM and CDR2 is ANQGSEA. The length of the CDR3 is 11 residues. V lost 6 bases, J lost 6 bases, and 12 bases lay in between. The DNA of the CDR3 is TGCAGCGTGCATACAGGGACCGAGCAGTACTTC. Its protein product is CSVHTGTEQYF.

This clone was found once. The chain uses TRBV10-3 and TRBJ2-7; D gene uncertain. The CDR3 runs to 16 residues. From germline, CDR1 is ENHRY and CDR2 SYGVKD. Trimming pared 2 bases from V and 0 bases from J, leaving 14 bases between. The CDR3 region is CAISEDSSISSYEQYF. CDR3 in DNA: TGTGCCATCAGTGAGGATTCGAGCATAAGCTCCTACGAGCAGTACTTC.

The sample holds one count of this clone. V is TRBV4-2 and J is TRBJ1-1, with 9 bases fitting TRBD1. This CDR3 spans 13 amino acids. The germline gives CDR1 LGHNA, CDR2 YNFKEQ. V shed 6 bases, J shed 4 bases, and the junction held 3 bases outside the gene matches. The CDR3 is CASRGQGGTEAFF. The CDR3 DNA reads TGTGCCAGCAGGGGACAGGGAGGCACTGAAGCTTTCTTT.

The rearrangement links TRBV27 to TRBJ2-1, with D possibly TRBD2 on 7 matching bases. The V end was cut by 5 bases, the J end by 2 bases, with 10 bases between. The CDR3 spans 14 residues. CDR1 and CDR2 (germline): MNHEY, SMNVEV (reference sequence). CDR3 in amino acids: CASSRGAPYNEQFF. DNA of the CDR3: TGTGCCAGCAGTCGGGGGGCTCCCTACAATGAGCAGTTCTTC.

This sequence joins TRBV27 and TRBJ2-7, with D perhaps matching TRBD1 (5 bases). The CDR3 runs to 13 residues. V lost 8 bases, J lost 3 bases, and 14 bases lay in between. Germline CDR1 MNHEY, CDR2 SMNVEV (reference sequence). CDR3: CASGLRQGYEQYF. The CDR3 DNA is TGTGCCAGCGGCCTCAGGCAGGGCTACGAGCAGTACTTC.

This clone was counted only a few times. The rearrangement links TRBV27 to TRBJ2-7; D might be TRBD2 (6 bases). V was clipped by 3 bases and J by 5 bases, with 11 bases between them. Germline V CDR1 and CDR2: MNHEY, SMNVEV (reference sequence). The CDR3 totals 13 residues. The CDR3 DNA follows: TGTGCCAGCAGTTTGGGGGGACGCGACGAGCAGTACTTC. Protein: CASSLGGRDEQYF.

This chain links TRBV5-1 with TRBJ2-5; no definite D call. V was cut by 5 bases and J by 1 base, with 12 bases left in between. Germline V CDR1 and CDR2: SGHRS, YFSETQ. This CDR3 is 14 amino acids long. CDR3 bases: TGCGCCAGCAGATCTAGACCTCGCCAAGAGACCCAGTACTTC. Its translation: CASRSRPRQETQYF.

The CDR3 DNA follows: TGTGCCAGCAGTTGGGGGGGCGTATATAGTGGGGCCAACGTCCTGACTTTC. It encodes CASSWGGVYSGANVLTF. The V and J genes are TRBV27 and TRBJ2-6; TRBD2 might be the D (7 bases). Trimming pared 4 bases from V and 3 bases from J, leaving 16 bases between. This CDR3 contains 17 residues. CDR1 is MNHEY, CDR2 SMNVEV, per germline (reference sequence).

DNA for the CDR3: TGTGCCAGTAGTATCGTGGACTCCCGGCAGTATTTT. This sequence encodes CASSIVDSRQYF. V usage is TRBV19 and J usage is TRBJ2-3; tentatively, D is TRBD2 (5 bases). This CDR3 contains 12 residues. Trimming cost V 3 bases and J 11 bases, with 12 bases left between them. The germline V gene encodes CDR1 LNHDA and CDR2 SQIVND (reference sequence).

This chain's CDR3 is CAIRPSDVLVEDEQFF. The CDR3 region has the DNA TGTGCCATCAGACCGTCCGACGTGTTGGTTGAGGATGAGCAGTTCTTC. J is TRBJ2-1 and V is TRBV10-3; D uncertain. The CDR3 loop spans 16 amino acids. Germline values: CDR1 ENHRY, CDR2 SYGVKD. With 6 bases removed from V and 8 bases from J, the gap between germline ends came to 23 bases.

This chain connects TRBV21-1 to TRBJ1-1; no check of the table's D call, TRBD1, against the DNA was made. TRBV21-1 is annotated as a pseudogene. CDR3 size: 18 residues. CDR3 region: CASSKVSEDRGLDTEAFF. CDR3 nucleotides: TGTGCCAGCAGCAAAGTAAGTGAGGACAGGGGGCTAGACACTGAAGCTTTCTTT.